These 17 T cell receptor beta chains came from one sample sequenced in a study of shared clonotypes between healthy human individuals. Only in-frame clones appear in the TCRdb table, and some are missing; sequencing was by immunoSEQ multiplex PCR. The sample lists 1,500,000 or so clones, over 95% occurring once. What was sequenced was naive CD4+ T cells sorted from blood. The subset denotes: CD45RA+ positively selected. The origin of the receptors is a man aged 25-45 years in good health.

The V call is TRBV7-9, the J call TRBJ1-4; D uncertain. Germline CDR1 reads SEHNR; CDR2 reads FQNEAQ (reference sequence). This CDR3 has 10 amino acids. Trimming stripped 7 bases from V and 5 bases from J, with 2 bases between. As DNA, the CDR3 is TGTGCCAGCACGAATGAAAAACTGTTTTTT. It translates to CASTNEKLFF.

V and J are TRBV5-1 and TRBJ2-1; no clear D. Trimming stripped 2 bases from V and 5 bases from J, with 17 bases between. The CDR3 is made up of 16 amino acids. The germline CDR1 and CDR2 sequences are SGHRS and YFSETQ. CDR3 protein: CASSLGLAHPNNEQFF. DNA for the CDR3: TGCGCCAGCAGCTTAGGGTTGGCCCACCCTAACAATGAGCAGTTCTTC.

V and J are TRBV28 and TRBJ2-2; possible D gene TRBD2, 6 bases. In germline, CDR1 is MDHEN, CDR2 SYDVKM. The CDR3 covers 15 residues. Trimming took off 3 bases at V and 1 base at J, with 9 bases between the two ends. This CDR3 is CASSFKAGNTGELFF. The CDR3 region has the DNA TGTGCCAGCAGTTTTAAAGCGGGGAACACCGGGGAGCTGTTTTTT.

The chain employs TRBV5-4 and TRBJ2-3, with TRBD2 matching over 13 bases. This CDR3 comprises 17 residues. V lost 0 bases to trimming and J lost 3 bases; unmatched junction nucleotides: 4. Germline CDR1 reads SGHNT; CDR2 reads YYREEE (reference sequence). The CDR3 nucleotides read TGTGCCAGCAGCTTGGGGACTAGCGGGAGAATAACAGATACGCAGTATTTT. This sequence encodes CASSLGTSGRITDTQYF.

This clone turned up a few times. The gene calls are TRBV4-1 and TRBJ1-1; no firm D call. V lost 0 bases to trimming and J lost 11 bases, with 10 bases between them. From germline, CDR1 is MGHRA and CDR2 YSYEKL. The CDR3 loop spans 12 amino acids. Written as DNA, the CDR3 is TGCGCCAGCAGCCAAGATAGAAGCGCGGCTTTCTTT. It yields the protein CASSQDRSAAFF.

This clone showed up just once. This rearrangement joins TRBV6-1 to TRBJ2-5, with D tentatively TRBD1 (6 bases). This CDR3 is 13 amino acids long. CDR1 is MNHNS, CDR2 SASEGT, per germline. Trimming pared 5 bases from V and 5 bases from J, leaving 12 bases between. CDR3 loop: CASSMGRGETQYF. CDR3 sequence (DNA): TGTGCCAGCAGTATGGGCAGGGGTGAGACCCAGTACTTC.

The chain uses TRBV2 and TRBJ2-1; the D is unclear. CDR1 is SNHLY and CDR2 is FYNNEI in the germline V gene. This CDR3 contains 10 residues. V was shortened by 5 bases and J by 7 bases, with 3 bases between the two germline ends. For the CDR3, the DNA is TGTGCCAGCAGTTCGAATGAGCAGTTCTTC. Its translation: CASSSNEQFF.

A word on this clone: Within the sample, other DNA sequences also encode this same CDR3. The chain has TRBV7-9 and TRBJ2-3, with D maybe TRBD1 (6 bases). V was trimmed by 4 bases and J by 6 bases, leaving 11 bases between them. The CDR3 extends over 13 amino acids. CDR1 is SEHNR, CDR2 FQNEAQ, per germline (reference sequence). The CDR3 loop reads CASSSSGADTQYF. The CDR3 region has the DNA TGTGCCAGCAGCTCCTCAGGGGCCGATACGCAGTATTTT. The variable domain in full, completed from reference TRBV7-9 and TRBJ2-3, reads DTGVSQNPRHKITKRGQNVTFRCDPISEHNRLYWYRQTLGQGPEFLTYFQNEAQLEKSRLLSDRFSAERPKGSFSTLEIQRTEQGDSAMYLCASSSSGADTQYFGPGTRLTVL.

V gene TRBV28 combines with J gene TRBJ2-7, with D maybe TRBD2 (6 bases). This CDR3 is built from 14 residues. Per germline, CDR1 MDHEN and CDR2 SYDVKM. Trimming shortened V by 5 bases and J by 3 bases, and 14 bases separated the two germline ends. CDR3 DNA: TGTGCCAGCAGTCCTCCGGGAGCGGGCTACGAGCAGTACTTC. Its protein is CASSPPGAGYEQYF.

The chain combines TRBV7-2 with TRBJ2-7, with 7 nucleotides matching TRBD2. V shed 2 bases, J shed 2 bases, and the junction held 12 bases outside the gene matches. In germline, CDR1 is SGHTA, CDR2 FQGNSA. The length of the CDR3 is 17 residues. The CDR3: CASSLMGISGLTYEQYF. DNA of the CDR3: TGTGCCAGCAGCTTAATGGGTATTAGCGGGCTTACCTACGAGCAGTACTTC. Full variable domain (remainder filled in from reference TRBV7-2 and TRBJ2-7): GAGVSQSPSNKVTEKGKDVELRCDPISGHTALYWYRQSLGQGLEFLIYFQGNSAPDKSGLPSDRFSAERTGGSVSTLTIQRTQQEDSAVYLCASSLMGISGLTYEQYFGPGTRLTVT.

The rearrangement uses TRBV2 and TRBJ2-1; D gene uncertain. Germline CDR1 reads SNHLY; CDR2 reads FYNNEI. The CDR3 sequence is 14 residues long. Trimming took off 11 bases at V and 10 bases at J, with 24 bases between the two ends. CDR3 sequence: CAGSDTAAVGEQFF. The DNA of the CDR3 is TGTGCCGGCTCCGATACGGCAGCCGTTGGGGAGCAGTTCTTC.

The chain links TRBV6-5 to TRBJ1-3; 10 bases fit TRBD1. The CDR3 contains 14 residues. Germline CDR1 and CDR2: MNHEY and SVGAGI. The V segment lost 6 bases and the J segment 8 bases; nucleotides outside the gene matches: 7. CDR3 amino acids: CASSRQGAGDTIYF. In DNA form, the CDR3 reads TGTGCCAGCAGCAGACAGGGGGCGGGGGACACCATATATTTT.

The V call is TRBV30, the J call TRBJ2-1; TRBD1 or TRBD2 may be the D gene (6 bases each). V lost 5 bases, J lost 4 bases, and 15 bases lay in between. In germline, CDR1 is GTSNPN, CDR2 SVGIG (reference sequence). The CDR3 is 14 amino acids. CDR3 protein: CAWARGVLYNEQFF. In nucleotides, the CDR3 is TGTGCCTGGGCTAGGGGGGTCCTGTACAATGAGCAGTTCTTC.

This chain connects TRBV7-9 to TRBJ2-7; the D gene is possibly TRBD2 (6 bases). From germline, CDR1 is SEHNR and CDR2 FQNEAQ (reference sequence). The length of the CDR3 is 15 residues. Trimming pared 6 bases from V and 3 bases from J, leaving 18 bases between. The CDR3 sequence: CASSTAGDFNYEQYF. The CDR3 nucleotides are TGTGCCAGCAGTACCGCCGGGGACTTTAACTACGAGCAGTACTTC.

The table lists this clone with a count of one. This sequence joins TRBV6-1 and TRBJ2-7; no reliable D call. V lost 4 bases and J 3 bases, leaving 7 bases between the germline ends. From germline, CDR1 is MNHNS and CDR2 SASEGT. This CDR3 is built from 12 residues. The chain's CDR3 is CASSGQVYEQYF. The CDR3 region has the DNA TGTGCCAGCAGTGGGCAGGTCTACGAGCAGTACTTC.

The chain employs TRBV27 and TRBJ2-1; TRBD2 matches 11 bases. The CDR3 totals 16 residues. Germline V CDR1 and CDR2: MNHEY, SMNVEV (reference sequence). Trimming cost V 7 bases and J 4 bases; bases outside gene matches: 9. The CDR3 coding sequence is TGTGCCAGCATTCCATATGGGACTAGCGGTTACAATGAGCAGTTCTTC. Its protein product is CASIPYGTSGYNEQFF.

V gene TRBV7-3 combines with J gene TRBJ2-1, with 7 bases matching TRBD2. This CDR3 is 15 amino acids long. Per germline, CDR1 SGHTA and CDR2 FQGTGA. Losses at the gene ends were 4 bases for V and 4 bases for J; bases not matched to a gene: 7. Written as DNA, the CDR3 is TGTGCCAGCAGCTCTACTAGCGAAACTTACAATGAGCAGTTCTTC. Translated: CASSSTSETYNEQFF.